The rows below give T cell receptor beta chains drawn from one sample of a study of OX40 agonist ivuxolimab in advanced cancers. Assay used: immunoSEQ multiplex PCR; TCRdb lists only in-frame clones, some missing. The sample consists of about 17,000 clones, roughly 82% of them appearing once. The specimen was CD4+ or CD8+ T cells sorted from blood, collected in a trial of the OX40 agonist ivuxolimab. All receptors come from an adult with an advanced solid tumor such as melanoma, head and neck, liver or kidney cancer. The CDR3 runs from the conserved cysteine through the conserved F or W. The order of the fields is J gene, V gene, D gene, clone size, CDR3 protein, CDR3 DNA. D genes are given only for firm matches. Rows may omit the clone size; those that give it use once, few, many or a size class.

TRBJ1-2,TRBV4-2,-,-,CASSQDLQGRNYGYTF,TGTGCCAGCAGCCAAGATTTGCAGGGGAGGAACTATGGCTACACCTTC
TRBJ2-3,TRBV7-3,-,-,CASSLRQGSSDTQYF,TGTGCCAGCAGCTTGAGGCAGGGTTCCTCAGATACGCAGTATTTT
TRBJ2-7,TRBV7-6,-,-,CASSLAWRDGEQYF,TGTGCCAGCAGCTTAGCGTGGCGGGACGGAGAGCAGTACTTC
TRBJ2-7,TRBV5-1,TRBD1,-,CASSPGTGVAEQYF,TGCGCCAGCAGCCCCGGGACAGGGGTAGCCGAGCAGTACTTC
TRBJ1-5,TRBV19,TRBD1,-,CASSPDRVYQPQHF,TGTGCCAGTAGCCCGGACAGGGTTTATCAGCCCCAGCATTTT
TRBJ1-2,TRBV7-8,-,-,CASSEGPGGVYGYTF,TGTGCCAGCAGCGAGGGGCCAGGCGGGGTTTATGGCTACACCTTC
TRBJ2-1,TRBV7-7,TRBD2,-,CASSLGGLAAHHNEQFF,TGTGCCAGCAGCTTAGGGGGACTAGCGGCCCACCACAATGAGCAGTTCTTC
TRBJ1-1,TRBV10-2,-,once,CASSALGGLNTEAFF,TGCGCCAGCAGTGCTCTCGGGGGCCTGAACACTGAAGCTTTCTTT
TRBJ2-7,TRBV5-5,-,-,CASSFAWDPGSSYEQYF,TGTGCCAGCAGCTTTGCGTGGGACCCTGGGAGCTCCTACGAGCAGTACTTC
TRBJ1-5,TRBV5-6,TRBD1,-,CASSQDRGNQPQHF,TGTGCCAGCAGCCAGGACAGGGGCAATCAGCCCCAGCATTTT
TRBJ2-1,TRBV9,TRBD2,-,CASSVGGGAGGTNEQFF,TGTGCCAGCAGCGTAGGAGGTGGCGCGGGAGGGACCAATGAGCAGTTCTTC
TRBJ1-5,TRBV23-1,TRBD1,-,CATEGRDRVFGNQPQHF,TGCGCCACCGAAGGAAGGGACAGGGTTTTTGGCAATCAGCCCCAGCATTTT
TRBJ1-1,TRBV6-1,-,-,CASTATVNTEAFF,TGTGCCAGCACAGCGACAGTTAACACTGAAGCTTTCTTT
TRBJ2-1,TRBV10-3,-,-,CAISEGTSRTDEQFF,TGTGCCATCAGTGAAGGAACTAGCCGGACGGATGAGCAGTTCTTC
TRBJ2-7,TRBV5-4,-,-,CASSSDSYDHEQYF,TGTGCCAGCAGTTCCGACAGTTACGACCACGAGCAGTACTTC
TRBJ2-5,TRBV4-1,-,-,CASSQRAFETQYF,TGCGCCAGCAGCCAAAGGGCCTTTGAAACCCAGTACTTC
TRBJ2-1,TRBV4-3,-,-,CASSQRGPYNEQFF,TGCGCCAGCAGCCAGCGGGGGCCCTACAATGAGCAGTTCTTC
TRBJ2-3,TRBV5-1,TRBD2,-,CASSTTISGRGADTQYF,TGCGCCAGCAGCACAACTATAAGCGGGAGAGGCGCAGATACGCAGTATTTT
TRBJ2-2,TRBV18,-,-,CASSPALNTGELFF,TGTGCCAGCTCACCGGCCCTGAACACCGGGGAGCTGTTTTTT
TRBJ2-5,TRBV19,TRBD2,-,CASSIGSSGRAYGETQYF,TGTGCCAGTAGTATAGGGTCCAGCGGGAGGGCCTATGGAGAGACCCAGTACTTC
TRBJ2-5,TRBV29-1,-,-,CSVEKGFSPETQYF,TGCAGCGTTGAAAAGGGCTTCTCTCCAGAGACCCAGTACTTC
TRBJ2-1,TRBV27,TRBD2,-,CASRPRTSGPNEQFF,TGTGCCAGCAGACCCCGGACTAGCGGGCCAAATGAGCAGTTCTTC
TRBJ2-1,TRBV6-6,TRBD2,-,CASSYVGTSGTEQFF,TGTGCCAGCAGTTACGTAGGGACTAGCGGGACAGAGCAGTTCTTC
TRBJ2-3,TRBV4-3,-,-,CASSQGLRQRPYF,TGCGCCAGCAGCCAAGGTCTCAGGCAGAGACCGTATTTT
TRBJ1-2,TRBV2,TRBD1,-,CASRTRQGTSDGYTF,TGTGCCAGCCGAACAAGACAGGGGACGAGTGACGGCTACACCTTC
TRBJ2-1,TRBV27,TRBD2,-,CASITNTGLAGGSEQFF,TGTGCCAGCATTACAAATACTGGACTAGCGGGAGGCAGTGAGCAGTTCTTC
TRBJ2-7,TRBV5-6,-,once,CASSLGGADEQYF,TGTGCCAGCAGCTTAGGGGGGGCTGACGAGCAGTACTTC
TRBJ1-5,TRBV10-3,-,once,CAISKTENSNQPQHF,TGTGCCATCAGTAAAACAGAGAATAGCAATCAGCCCCAGCATTTT